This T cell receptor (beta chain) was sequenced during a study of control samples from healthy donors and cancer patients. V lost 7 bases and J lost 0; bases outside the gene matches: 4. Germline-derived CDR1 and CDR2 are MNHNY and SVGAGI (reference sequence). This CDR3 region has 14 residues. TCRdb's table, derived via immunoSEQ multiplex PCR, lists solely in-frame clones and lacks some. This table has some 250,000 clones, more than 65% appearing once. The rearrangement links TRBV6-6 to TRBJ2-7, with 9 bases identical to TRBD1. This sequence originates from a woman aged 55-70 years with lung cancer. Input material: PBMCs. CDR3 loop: CASNSGQGSYEQYF. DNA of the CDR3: TGTGCCAGCAATTCGGGACAGGGCTCCTACGAGCAGTACTTC.